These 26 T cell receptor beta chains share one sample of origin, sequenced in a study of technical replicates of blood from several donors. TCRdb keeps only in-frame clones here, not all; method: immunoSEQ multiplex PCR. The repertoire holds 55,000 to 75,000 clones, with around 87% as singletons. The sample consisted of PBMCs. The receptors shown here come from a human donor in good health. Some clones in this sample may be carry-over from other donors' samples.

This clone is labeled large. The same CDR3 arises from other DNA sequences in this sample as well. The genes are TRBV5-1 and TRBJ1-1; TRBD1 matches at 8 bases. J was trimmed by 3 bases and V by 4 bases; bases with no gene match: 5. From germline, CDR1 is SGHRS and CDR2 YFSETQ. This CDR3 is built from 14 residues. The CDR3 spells CASSPAGGYTEAFF. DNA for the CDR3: TGCGCCAGCAGCCCGGCAGGGGGCTACACTGAAGCTTTCTTT. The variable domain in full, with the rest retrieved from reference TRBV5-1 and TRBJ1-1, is KAGVTQTPRYLIKTRGQQVTLSCSPISGHRSVSWYQQTPGQGLQFLFEYFSETQRNKGNFPGRFSGRQFSNSRSEMNVSTLELGDSALYLCASSPAGGYTEAFFGQGTRLTVV.

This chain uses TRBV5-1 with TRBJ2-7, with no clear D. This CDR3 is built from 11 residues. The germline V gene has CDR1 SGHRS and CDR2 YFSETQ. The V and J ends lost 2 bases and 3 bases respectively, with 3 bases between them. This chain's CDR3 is CASSFGYEQYF. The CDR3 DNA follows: TGCGCCAGCAGCTTCGGCTACGAGCAGTACTTC.

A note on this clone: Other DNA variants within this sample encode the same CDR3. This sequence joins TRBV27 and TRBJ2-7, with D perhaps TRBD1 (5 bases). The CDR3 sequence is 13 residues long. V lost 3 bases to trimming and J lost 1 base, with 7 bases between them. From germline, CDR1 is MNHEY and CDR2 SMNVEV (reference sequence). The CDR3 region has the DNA TGTGCCAGCAGTTTGGGGCGATCCTACGAGCAGTACTTC. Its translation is CASSLGRSYEQYF.

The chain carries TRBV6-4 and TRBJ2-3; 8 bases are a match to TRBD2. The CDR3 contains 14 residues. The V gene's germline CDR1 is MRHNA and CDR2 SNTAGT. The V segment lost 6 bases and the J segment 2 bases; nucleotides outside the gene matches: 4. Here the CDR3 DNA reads TGTGCCAGCAGGGCCGGACTAGCCACAGATACGCAGTATTTT. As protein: CASRAGLATDTQYF.

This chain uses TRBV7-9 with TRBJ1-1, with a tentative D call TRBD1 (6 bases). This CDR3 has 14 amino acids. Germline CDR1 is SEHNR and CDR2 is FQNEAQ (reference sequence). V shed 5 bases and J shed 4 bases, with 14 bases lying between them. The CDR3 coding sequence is TGTGCCAGCAGCATACAGGGTGGTGGCACTGAAGCTTTCTTT. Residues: CASSIQGGGTEAFF.

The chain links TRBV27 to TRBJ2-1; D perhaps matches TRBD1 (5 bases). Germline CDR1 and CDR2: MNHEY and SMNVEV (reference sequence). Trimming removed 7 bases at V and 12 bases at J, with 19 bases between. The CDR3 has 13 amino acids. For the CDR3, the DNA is TGTGCCAGCAAACAGGACGGGCCGTTCGGGCAGTTCTTC. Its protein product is CASKQDGPFGQFF.

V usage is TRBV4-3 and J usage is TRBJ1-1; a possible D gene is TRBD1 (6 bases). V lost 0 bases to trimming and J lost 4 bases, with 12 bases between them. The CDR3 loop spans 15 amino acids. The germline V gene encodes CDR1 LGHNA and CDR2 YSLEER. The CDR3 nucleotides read TGCGCCAGCAGCCAAGATCTCGGGGGGGCCACTGAAGCTTTCTTT. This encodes CASSQDLGGATEAFF.

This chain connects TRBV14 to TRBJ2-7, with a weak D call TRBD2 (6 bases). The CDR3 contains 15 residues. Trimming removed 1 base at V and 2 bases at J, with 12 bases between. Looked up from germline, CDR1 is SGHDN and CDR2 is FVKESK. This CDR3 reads CASSQVGRDAYEQYF. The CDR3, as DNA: TGTGCCAGCAGCCAAGTGGGGCGGGACGCCTACGAGCAGTACTTC.

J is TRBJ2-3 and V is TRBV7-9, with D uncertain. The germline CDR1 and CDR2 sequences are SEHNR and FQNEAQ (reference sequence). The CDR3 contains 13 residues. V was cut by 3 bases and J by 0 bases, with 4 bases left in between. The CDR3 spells CASSFHSTDTQYF. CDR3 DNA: TGTGCCAGCAGCTTCCATAGCACAGATACGCAGTATTTT.

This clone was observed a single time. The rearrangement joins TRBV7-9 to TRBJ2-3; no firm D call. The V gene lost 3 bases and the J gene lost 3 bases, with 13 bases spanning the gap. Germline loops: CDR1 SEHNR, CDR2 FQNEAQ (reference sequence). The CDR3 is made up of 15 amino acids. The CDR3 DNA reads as TGTGCCAGCAGCTTCTCCGGCAGGCCAACAGATACGCAGTATTTT. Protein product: CASSFSGRPTDTQYF. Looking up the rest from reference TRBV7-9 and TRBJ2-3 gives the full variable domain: DTGVSQNPRHKITKRGQNVTFRCDPISEHNRLYWYRQTLGQGPEFLTYFQNEAQLEKSRLLSDRFSAERPKGSFSTLEIQRTEQGDSAMYLCASSFSGRPTDTQYFGPGTRLTVL.

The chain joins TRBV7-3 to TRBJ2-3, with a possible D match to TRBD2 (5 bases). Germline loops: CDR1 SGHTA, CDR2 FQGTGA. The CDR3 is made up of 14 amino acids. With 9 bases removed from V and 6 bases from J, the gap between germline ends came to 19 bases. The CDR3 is CARNRTEVGDTQYF. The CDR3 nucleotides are TGTGCCAGGAACCGGACTGAGGTTGGGGATACGCAGTATTTT.

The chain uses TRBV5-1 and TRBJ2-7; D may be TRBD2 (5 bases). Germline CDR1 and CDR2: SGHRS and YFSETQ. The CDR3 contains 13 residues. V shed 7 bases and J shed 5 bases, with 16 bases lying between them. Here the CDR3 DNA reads TGCGCCAGCGCCAATGTCGGGGTCCACGAGCAGTACTTC. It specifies CASANVGVHEQYF.

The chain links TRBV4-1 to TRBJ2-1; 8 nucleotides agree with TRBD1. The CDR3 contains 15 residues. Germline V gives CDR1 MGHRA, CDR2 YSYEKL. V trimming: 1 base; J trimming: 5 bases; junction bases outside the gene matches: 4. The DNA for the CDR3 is TGCGCCAGCAGCCAAGCAGGGGGCGGACACAATGAGCAGTTCTTC. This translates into CASSQAGGGHNEQFF.

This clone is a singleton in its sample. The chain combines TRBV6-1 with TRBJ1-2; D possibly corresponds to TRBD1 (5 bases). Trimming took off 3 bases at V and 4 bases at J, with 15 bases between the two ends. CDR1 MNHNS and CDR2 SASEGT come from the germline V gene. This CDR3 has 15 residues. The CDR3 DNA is TGTGCCAGCAGTGAGGGCAGGGCGCGATCCTATGGCTACACCTTC. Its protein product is CASSEGRARSYGYTF.

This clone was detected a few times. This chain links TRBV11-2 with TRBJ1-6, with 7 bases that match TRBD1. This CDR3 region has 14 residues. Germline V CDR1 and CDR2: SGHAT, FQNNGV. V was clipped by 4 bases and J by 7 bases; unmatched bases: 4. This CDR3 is CASSYRGRNSPLHF. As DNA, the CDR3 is TGTGCCAGCAGCTACAGGGGACGGAATTCACCCCTCCACTTT.

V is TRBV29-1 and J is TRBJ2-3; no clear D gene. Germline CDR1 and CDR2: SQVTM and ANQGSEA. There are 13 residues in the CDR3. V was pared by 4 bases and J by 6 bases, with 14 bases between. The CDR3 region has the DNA TGCAGCGTTGCCACCCGGGTTTCGGATACGCAGTATTTT. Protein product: CSVATRVSDTQYF.

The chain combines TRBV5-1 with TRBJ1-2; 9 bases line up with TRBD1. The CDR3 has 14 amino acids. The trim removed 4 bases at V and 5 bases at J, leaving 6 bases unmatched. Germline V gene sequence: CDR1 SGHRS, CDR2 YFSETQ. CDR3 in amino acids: CASSPDRGSYGYTF. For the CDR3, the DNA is TGCGCCAGCAGCCCGGACAGGGGATCTTATGGCTACACCTTC.

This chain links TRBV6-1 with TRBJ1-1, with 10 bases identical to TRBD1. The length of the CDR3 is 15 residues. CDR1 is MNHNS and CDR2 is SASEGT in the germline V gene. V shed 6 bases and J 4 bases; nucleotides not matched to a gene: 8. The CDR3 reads CASRTGTGAFTEAFF. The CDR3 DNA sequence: TGTGCCAGCAGAACCGGGACAGGGGCGTTCACTGAAGCTTTCTTT.

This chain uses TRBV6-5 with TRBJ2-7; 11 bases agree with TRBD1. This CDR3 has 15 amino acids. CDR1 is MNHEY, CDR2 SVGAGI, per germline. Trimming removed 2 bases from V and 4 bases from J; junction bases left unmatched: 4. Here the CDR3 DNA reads TGTGCCAGCAGTTACGGGGGACAGGGGGGGTACGAGCAGTACTTC. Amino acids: CASSYGGQGGYEQYF.

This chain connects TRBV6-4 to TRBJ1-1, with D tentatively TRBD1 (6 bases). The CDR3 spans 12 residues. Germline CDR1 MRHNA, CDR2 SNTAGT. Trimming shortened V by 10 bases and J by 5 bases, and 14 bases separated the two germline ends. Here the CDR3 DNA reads TGTGCCAATCTTGCAGGGGAGACTGAAGCTTTCTTT. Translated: CANLAGETEAFF.

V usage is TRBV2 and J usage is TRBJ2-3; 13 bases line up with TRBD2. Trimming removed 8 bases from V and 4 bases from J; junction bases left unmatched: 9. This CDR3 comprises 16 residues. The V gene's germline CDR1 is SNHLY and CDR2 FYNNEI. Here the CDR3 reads CASGSPTSGRSDTQYF. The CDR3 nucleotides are TGTGCCAGCGGGAGTCCGACTAGCGGGAGGTCAGATACGCAGTATTTT.

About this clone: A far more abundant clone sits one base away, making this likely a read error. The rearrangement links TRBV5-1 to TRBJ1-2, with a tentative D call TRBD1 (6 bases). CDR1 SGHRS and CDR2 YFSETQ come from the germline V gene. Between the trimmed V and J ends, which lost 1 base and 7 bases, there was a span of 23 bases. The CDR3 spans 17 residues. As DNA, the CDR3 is TGCGCCAGCAGCTTGTCGGGTCGGGGCAGGGGAGTATCTGGCTACACCTTC. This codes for CASSLSGRGRGVSGYTF.

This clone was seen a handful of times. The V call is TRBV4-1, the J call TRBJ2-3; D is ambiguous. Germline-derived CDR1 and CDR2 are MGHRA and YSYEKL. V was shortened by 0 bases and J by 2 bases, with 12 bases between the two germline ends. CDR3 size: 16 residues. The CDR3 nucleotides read TGCGCCAGCAGCCAAGAAAGAAAGAGCCCCACAGATACGCAGTATTTT. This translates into CASSQERKSPTDTQYF.

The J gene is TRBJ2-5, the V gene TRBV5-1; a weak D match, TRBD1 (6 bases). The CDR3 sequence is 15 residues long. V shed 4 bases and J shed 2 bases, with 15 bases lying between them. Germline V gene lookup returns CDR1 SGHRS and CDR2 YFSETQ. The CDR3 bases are TGCGCCAGCAGCGGACAGTCCCCGAGGCAAGAGACCCAGTACTTC. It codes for CASSGQSPRQETQYF.

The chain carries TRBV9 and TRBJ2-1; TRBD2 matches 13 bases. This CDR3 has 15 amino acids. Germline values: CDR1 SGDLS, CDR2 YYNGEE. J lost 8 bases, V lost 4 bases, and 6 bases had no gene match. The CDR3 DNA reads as TGTGCCAGCAGCTCTACTAGCGGGGGGGCCTATGAGCAGTTCTTC. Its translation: CASSSTSGGAYEQFF.

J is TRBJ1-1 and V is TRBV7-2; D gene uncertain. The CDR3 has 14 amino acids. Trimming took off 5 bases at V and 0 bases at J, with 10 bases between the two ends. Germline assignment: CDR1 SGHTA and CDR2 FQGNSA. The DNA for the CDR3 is TGTGCCAGCAGCCCCTTAACAGTGAACACTGAAGCTTTCTTT. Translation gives CASSPLTVNTEAFF.